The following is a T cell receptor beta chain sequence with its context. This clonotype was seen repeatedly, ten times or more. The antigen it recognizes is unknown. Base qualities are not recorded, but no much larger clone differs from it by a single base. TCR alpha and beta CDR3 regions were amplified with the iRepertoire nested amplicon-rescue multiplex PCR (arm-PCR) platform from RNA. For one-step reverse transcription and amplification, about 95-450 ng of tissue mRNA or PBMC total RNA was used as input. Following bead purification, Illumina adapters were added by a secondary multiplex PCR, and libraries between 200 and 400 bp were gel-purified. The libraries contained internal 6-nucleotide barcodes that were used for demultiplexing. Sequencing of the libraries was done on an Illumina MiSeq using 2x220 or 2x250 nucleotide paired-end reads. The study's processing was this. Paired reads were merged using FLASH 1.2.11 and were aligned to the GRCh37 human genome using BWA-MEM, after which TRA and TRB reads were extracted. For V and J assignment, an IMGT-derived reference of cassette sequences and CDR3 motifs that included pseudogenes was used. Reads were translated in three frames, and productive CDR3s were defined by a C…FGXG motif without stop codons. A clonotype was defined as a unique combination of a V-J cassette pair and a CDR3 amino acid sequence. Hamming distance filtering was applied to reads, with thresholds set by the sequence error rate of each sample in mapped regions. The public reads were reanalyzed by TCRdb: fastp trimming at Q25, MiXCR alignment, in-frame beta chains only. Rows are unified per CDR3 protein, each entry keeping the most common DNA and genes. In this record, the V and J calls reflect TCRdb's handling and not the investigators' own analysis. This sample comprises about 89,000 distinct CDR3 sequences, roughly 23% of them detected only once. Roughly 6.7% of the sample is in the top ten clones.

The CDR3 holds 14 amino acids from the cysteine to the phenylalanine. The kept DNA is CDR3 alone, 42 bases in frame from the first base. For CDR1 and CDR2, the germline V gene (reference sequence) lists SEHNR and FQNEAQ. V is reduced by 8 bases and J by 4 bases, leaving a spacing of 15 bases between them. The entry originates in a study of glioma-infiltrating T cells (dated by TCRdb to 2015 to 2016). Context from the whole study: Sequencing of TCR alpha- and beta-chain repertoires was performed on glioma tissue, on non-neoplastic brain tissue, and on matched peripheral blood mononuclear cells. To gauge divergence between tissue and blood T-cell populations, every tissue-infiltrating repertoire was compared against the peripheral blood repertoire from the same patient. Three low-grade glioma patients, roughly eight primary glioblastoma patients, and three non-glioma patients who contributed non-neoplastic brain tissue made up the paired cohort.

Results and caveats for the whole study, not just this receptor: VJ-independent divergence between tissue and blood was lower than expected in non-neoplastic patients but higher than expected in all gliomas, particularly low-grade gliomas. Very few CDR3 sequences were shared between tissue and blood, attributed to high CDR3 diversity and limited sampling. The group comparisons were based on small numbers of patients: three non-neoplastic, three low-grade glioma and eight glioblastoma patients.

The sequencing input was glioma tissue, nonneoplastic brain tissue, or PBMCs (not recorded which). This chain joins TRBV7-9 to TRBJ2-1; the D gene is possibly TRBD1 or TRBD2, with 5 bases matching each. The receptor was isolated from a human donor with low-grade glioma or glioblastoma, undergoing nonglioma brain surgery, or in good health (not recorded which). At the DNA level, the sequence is TGTGCCAGCTCCCGGGACCCTTCTTACAATGAGCAGTTCTTC. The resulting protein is CASSRDPSYNEQFF. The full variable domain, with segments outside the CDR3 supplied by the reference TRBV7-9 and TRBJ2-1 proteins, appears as DTGVSQNPRHKITKRGQNVTFRCDPISEHNRLYWYRQTLGQGPEFLTYFQNEAQLEKSRLLSDRFSAERPKGSFSTLEIQRTEQGDSAMYLCASSRDPSYNEQFFGPGTRLTVL.